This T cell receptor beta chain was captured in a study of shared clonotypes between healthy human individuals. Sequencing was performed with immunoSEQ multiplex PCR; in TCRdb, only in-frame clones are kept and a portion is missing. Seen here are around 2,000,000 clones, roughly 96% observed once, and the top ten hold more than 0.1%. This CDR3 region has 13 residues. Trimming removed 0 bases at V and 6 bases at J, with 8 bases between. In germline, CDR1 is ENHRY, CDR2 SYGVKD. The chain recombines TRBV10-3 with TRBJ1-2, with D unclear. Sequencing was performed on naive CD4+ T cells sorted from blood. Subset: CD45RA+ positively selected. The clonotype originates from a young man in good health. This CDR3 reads CAISESVPDGYTF. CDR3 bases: TGTGCCATCAGTGAGTCAGTTCCTGATGGCTACACCTTC.